This T cell receptor (beta chain) derives from a study of control samples from healthy donors and cancer patients. Data came from immunoSEQ multiplex PCR; TCRdb stores just in-frame clones and leaves some out. The sample includes 150,000 or so clones, roughly 94% of them seen just once. This sequence originates from a middle-aged man in good health. The material sequenced was blood.

CDR3 protein: CASSLSRGQGYTF. CDR3 bases: TGTGCCAGCAGTTTATCCAGGGGGCAGGGCTACACCTTC. The chain couples TRBV28 to TRBJ1-2, with TRBD1 matching 8 bases. Unmatched junction bases numbered 3, after V lost 1 base and J lost 8 bases. Germline V lookup: CDR1 MDHEN, CDR2 SYDVKM. CDR3 length equals 13 residues.